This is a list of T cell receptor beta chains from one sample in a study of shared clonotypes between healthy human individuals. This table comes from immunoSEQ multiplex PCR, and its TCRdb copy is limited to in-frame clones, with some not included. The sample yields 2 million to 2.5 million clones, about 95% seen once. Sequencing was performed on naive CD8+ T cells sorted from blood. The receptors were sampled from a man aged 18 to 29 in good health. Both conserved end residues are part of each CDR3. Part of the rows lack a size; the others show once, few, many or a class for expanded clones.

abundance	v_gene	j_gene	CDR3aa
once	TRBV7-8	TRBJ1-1	CASSLAPGARNTEAFF
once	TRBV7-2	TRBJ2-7	CASSLPIRGEQYF
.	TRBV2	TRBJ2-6	CASSEPGQFRGANVLTF
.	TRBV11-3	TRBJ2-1	CASSLLPGIYNEQFF
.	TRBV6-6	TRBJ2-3	CASQGGYF
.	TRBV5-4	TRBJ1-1	CASSLGQRTEAFF
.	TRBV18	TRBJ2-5	CASSPTEETQYF
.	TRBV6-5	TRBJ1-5	CASSYRQGDNQPQHF
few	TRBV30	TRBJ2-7	CAWRGLTGAEQYF
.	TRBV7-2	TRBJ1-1	CASSTRRGGTEAFF
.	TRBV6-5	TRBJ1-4	CASSYEGRSDEKLFF
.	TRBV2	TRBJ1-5	CASSEGPNSNQPQHF
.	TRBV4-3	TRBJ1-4	CASSPGTATNEKLFF
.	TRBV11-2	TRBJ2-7	CASSLGGGGYEQYF
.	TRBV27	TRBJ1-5	CASSPLGGRPQPQHF
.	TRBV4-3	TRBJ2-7	CASSQDTSGQAYEQYF
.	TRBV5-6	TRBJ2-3	CASSLGGFGTDTQYF
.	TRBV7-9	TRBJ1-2	CASSPTGDGGYTF
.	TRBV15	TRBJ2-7	CATSSGQVSSYEQYF
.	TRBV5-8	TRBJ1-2	CASSYWTGGLPRNYGYTF
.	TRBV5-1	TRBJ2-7	CASFEADAYEQYF
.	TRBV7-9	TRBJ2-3	CASSLAIYTQYF
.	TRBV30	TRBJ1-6	CDWSDRGNSPLHF
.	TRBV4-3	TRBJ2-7	CASSPDRGPYEQYF
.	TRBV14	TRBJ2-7	CASSPLDHYEQYF
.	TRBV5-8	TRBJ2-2	CASSLVENTGELFF
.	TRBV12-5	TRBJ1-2	CASGFAGRESGYTF
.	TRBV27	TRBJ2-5	CASSGPGGSETQYF
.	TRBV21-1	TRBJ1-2	CASTRRGTVADYGYTF
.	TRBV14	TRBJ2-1	CASSPGFQTEQFF
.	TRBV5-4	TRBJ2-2	CASSLVLAGRTGELFF
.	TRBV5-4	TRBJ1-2	CASSLITGGIYGYTF
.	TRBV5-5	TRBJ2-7	CASSLEGTRYEQYF
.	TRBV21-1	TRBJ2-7	CASRPGQGDYEQYF
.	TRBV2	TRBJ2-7	CASSVTGYEQYF
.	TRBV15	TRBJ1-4	CATSPGQFMGTNEKLFF
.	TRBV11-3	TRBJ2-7	CASSPRGTTYEQYF
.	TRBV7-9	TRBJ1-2	CASSLIGGQGSKYGYTF
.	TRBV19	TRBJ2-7	CASSAGGSGYEQYF
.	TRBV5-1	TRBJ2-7	CASSGDTLGRPPGQYF
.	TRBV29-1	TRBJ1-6	CSVEVRRSHNSPLHF
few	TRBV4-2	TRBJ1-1	CASSQELYTEAFF
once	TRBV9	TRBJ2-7	CASSVGSAEQYF
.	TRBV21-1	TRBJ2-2	CASSNRRTENPQISGELFF
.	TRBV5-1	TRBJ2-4	CASSLGVLAKNIQYF
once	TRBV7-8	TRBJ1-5	CASSRTGVGQPQHF
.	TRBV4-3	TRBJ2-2	CASSQEPASLYTGELFF
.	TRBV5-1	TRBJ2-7	CASSTAGDPYSYEQYF
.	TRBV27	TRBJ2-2	CASSLVGAGNTGELFF
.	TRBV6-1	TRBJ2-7	CASSALLAAYEQYF
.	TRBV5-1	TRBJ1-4	CASSPITGFNEKLFF
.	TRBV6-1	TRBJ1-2	CASSEDWVGTGYGYTF
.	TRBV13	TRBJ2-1	CASSLVGEQFF
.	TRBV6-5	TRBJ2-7	CATVERTGYYEQYF
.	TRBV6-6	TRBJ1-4	CASSGQGAREKLFF